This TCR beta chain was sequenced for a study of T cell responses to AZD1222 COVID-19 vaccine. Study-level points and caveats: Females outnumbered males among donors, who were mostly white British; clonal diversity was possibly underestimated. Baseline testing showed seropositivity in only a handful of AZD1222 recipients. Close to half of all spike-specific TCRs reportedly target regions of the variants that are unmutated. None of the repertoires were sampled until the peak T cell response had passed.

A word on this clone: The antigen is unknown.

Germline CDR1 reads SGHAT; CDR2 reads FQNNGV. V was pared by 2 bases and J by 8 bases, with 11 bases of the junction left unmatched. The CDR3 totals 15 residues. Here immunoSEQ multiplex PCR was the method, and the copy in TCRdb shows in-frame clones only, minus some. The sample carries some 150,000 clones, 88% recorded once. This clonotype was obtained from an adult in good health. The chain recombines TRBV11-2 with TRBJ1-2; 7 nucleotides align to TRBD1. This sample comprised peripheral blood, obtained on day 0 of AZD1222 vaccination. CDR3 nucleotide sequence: TGTGCCAGCAGCTTATTTTTCGGGCAGGGGGTCGGCTACACCTTC. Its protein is CASSLFFGQGVGYTF.